What follows describes a single T cell receptor (beta chain). This clone was counted between two and nine times. No antigen is known for it. Nothing much larger sits one base from this clone, and base qualities are not available. The library was made by the immunoSEQ multiplex PCR assay. For the multiplex PCR, a mixture combining 60 forward primers for TCR Vbeta segments and 13 reverse primers for TCR Jbeta segments was used. Amplification of the CDR3 region of rearranged TCR beta genes was performed with a multiplex PCR assay on genomic DNA. Amplified TCR beta libraries were sequenced as 87-base-pair reads on the Illumina HiSeq System. Per the original workflow: A later analysis tallied some 79 million unique TCR beta chains across the 550 to 850 repertoires, and around 10 million of those chains were shared by two or more donors. To remove PCR and sequencing errors, raw reads were error-corrected and collapsed into unique sequences using a nearest-neighbor algorithm that merged closely related sequences. CDR3 sequences were aligned to IMGT reference sequences to assign V, D and J gene segments. For a sequence to be retained, at least a six-nucleotide match to both a V gene segment and a J gene segment was required. Rearrangements were classified as productive when the CDR3 lacked stop codons and remained in frame with V and J, and all other rearrangements were classified as non-productive. CDR3 was defined by IMGT convention, running from the second conserved V-encoded cysteine to the conserved J-encoded phenylalanine. In an earlier analysis of more than 550 of the donors, sequences lacking an unambiguous match to a single V gene segment were excluded. In an earlier analysis of 500 to 750 of the donors, V segments were called functional above 56.7% productive rearrangements and were called segregating when the between-donor standard deviation exceeded 5%. A statistical classification framework was built for diagnosing cytomegalovirus status from the catalog of TCR beta chain sequences. A later analysis assigned V and J genes by comparing TCR nucleotide sequences with IMGT/GENE-DB human TR gene sequences. In a later analysis, CDR3 sequences and most-parsimonious VDJ recombination scenarios were assigned using the TCRdist pipeline. A later analysis defined each TCR beta chain by its CDR3 amino acid sequence plus V-gene family, and excluded reads lacking a unique V-gene family. A later analysis removed 450 to 600 highly shared, low-generation-probability nucleotide sequences to deal with suspected cross-contamination and a sequencing artifact. In a later analysis, a clonal expansion index for each public chain was calculated from normalized within-repertoire ranks of inferred template counts. A later analysis computed generation probabilities with a VDJ recombination model fitted to out-of-frame rearrangements, and checked the results against IGoR. A later analysis scored TCR-TCR, TCR-HLA and TCR-CMV co-occurrence with hypergeometric tests, applying a repertoire-size bias correction to TCR pairs. In a later analysis, false discovery rates were estimated by permuting HLA or CMV assignments 20 times. In a later analysis, co-occurring TCRs were grouped using DBSCAN, with TCRdist sequence similarity added in when clustering inside HLA-allele-positive subsets. Repertoires with fewer than 30,000 or more than 120,000 public chains were left out of co-occurrence clustering, as were four to six repertoires with anomalous nucleotide sharing. Not all clones reach the TCRdb copy of this immuneACCESS table, which keeps in-frame sequences only. Checked studies attribute under half of the gap to unresolved V genes and leave the rest unexplained. The V and J calls and clone size come from that table; D and trimming were worked out from the DNA. The sample table contains around 200,000 clones; only one count was recorded for approximately 80% of them. 1.1% to 1.5% of the sample is held by the ten biggest clonotypes.

This entry belongs to a study of cytomegalovirus exposure and HLA in healthy donors (dated by TCRdb to between 2016 and 2019). Concerning the study at large: According to an earlier analysis of several hundred of the donors, about 179 million T cells yielded 117 million unique TCR beta sequences and 276 Gb of sequence data. Around 320 gigabases of sequencing data and tens of millions of unique TCR sequences were included in an early release covering about 700 HLA-typed donors. Of the 300 to 400 genotyped donors, about 84% fell in the genetic ancestry cluster associated with self-reported Caucasian donors. The study aimed to test whether cataloging public T cell receptors could reveal signatures of past pathogen exposure. Using immunosequencing, the study profiled T cell repertoires from 500 to 800 subjects and related those repertoires to cytomegalovirus serostatus. Besides the first cohort of around 670 subjects, a separate validation cohort made up of 120 different subjects was used. To predict cytomegalovirus infection status, the study brought together high-throughput TCR immunosequencing, statistical association of individual TCRs with disease status, and machine learning. A later analysis re-analyzed previously published TCR beta repertoires from 660 or so donors and added high-resolution HLA genotyping to study TCR occurrence patterns. Rather than using new phenotypic data, the later analysis identified candidate immune exposures from TCR beta sequences and from how often those sequences occurred across donors. To decide whether each TCR beta V gene segment behaved as functional or pseudogenic, an earlier analysis of some 540 of the donors relied on high-throughput TCR beta sequencing. Donor age, sex, ethnicity and CMV serostatus were compiled alongside the repertoire data. In a later genetic analysis, genome-wide SNP genotypes for about 55% of the roughly 700 donors were used, and that subset was treated as a discovery cohort. All discovery cohort repertoires had been generated on a single sequencing platform. Class I and class II HLA loci were covered by the typing at four-digit resolution. Typing coverage differed by locus: A, B, C, DRB1 and DQB1 were typed in roughly 620-640 donors, DQA1 in 500 to 550, DPA1 in roughly 590, and DPB1 in 400 to 480. Roughly 5 DR-DQ haplotypes were handled as single units for association and clustering, since linkage in the cohort was strong. Among about 360 genotyped donors of the cohort, an average of about 240,000 unique TCR beta nucleotide sequences were sequenced per donor, approximately 20% of them non-productive. What the work shows at the level of the full study, not this receptor alone: Because HLA typing was unavailable for some donors at each locus, only the typed subset was used in association tests. A later analysis reported that several top co-occurrence clusters appeared linked to parvovirus B19, influenza, CMV and Epstein-Barr virus. Only TCR beta chains were sequenced in this cohort, and the absence of alpha or paired-chain data limited detectable features. A later genetic analysis reported fewer N-insertions in productive TCRs among donors in an Asian-associated ancestry cluster than the 666-donor mean. Some IMGT-functional V segments, including TRBV6-2 and TRBV6-3, could not be told apart with the 87-base-pair reads, so those segments were excluded. The authors suggested that the approach could potentially be generalized to other disease states and immunological phenotypes. In a later analysis, HLA-associated TCR beta chains showed more clonal expansion and lower generation probabilities than non-associated chains that were equally common. Specific HLA alleles were associated with around 18,000 TCR beta sequences at a false discovery rate of 0.05 in a later analysis. Cytomegalovirus status was reported to be diagnosed by the classifier with high specificity and sensitivity in both the original and validation cohorts. Assigning TCR associations to individual alleles was difficult when HLA alleles, especially DR and DQ, strongly co-occurred. A cluster of highly shared sequence variants was judged likely to represent a technical artifact of the sequencing pipeline. Most CMV-associated TCR beta chains appeared to be HLA-restricted in a later analysis, and the HLA associations seemed to be driven largely by CMV exposure. Broadly in line with IMGT annotations, most TCR beta V segments showed up in productive rearrangements about 90% or about 30% of the time in an earlier analysis of around 600 of the donors. A later genetic analysis associated a missense DCLRE1C variant with V-gene and J-gene trimming of TCR beta chains, and an independent cohort replicated the association. The only immune exposure information available for the cohort was CMV serostatus. A few of the identified cytomegalovirus-associated TCR beta chains were confirmed in vitro to be specific for cytomegalovirus antigens. Sequencing depth was assumed to be roughly uniform across donors in the presence/absence analyses, though that assumption may not hold. Because counts were too low, approximately 15 rarely observed V segments, including chromosome 9 orphons, were excluded from the earlier analysis of 500 to 700 of the donors. The study gave a list of some 150 TCR beta chains associated with cytomegalovirus. Linkage disequilibrium might explain the correlated functional status among segregating V segments, but an unknown experimental factor could not be excluded. A further reported finding was that TCR beta sequences accurately predicted the HLA-A and HLA-B alleles for most subjects in the first cohort. In a later analysis, TCR association rates were found to vary across HLA loci, with the most associated TCRs seen for DRB1 alleles and the fewest for HLA-C alleles. Most TCR sequences were observed very rarely across donors, whereas some public TCRs were present in many individuals.

Sequences MNHNS (CDR1) and SASEGT (CDR2) are obtained from the germline V gene. The CDR3 sequence holds 14 residues, the cysteine and phenylalanine included. Of all the DNA, just the CDR3 is kept, 42 bases in frame from base 1. Trimming accounts for 5 bases at V and 5 bases at J, while the number of junction bases matched to no gene is 5. In total, more than 500 healthy bone marrow donors made up the cohort. At the time of sampling, all cohort members were nominally healthy, though unrecorded immune exposures were likely present. The donor was CMV seronegative and belonged to the group of 350 to 400 seronegative cohort members. Each donor provided a peripheral blood sample, and peripheral blood mononuclear cells were used for TCR beta sequencing. Genomic DNA was extracted from the blood cell samples with the Qiagen DNeasy Blood Extraction Kit.

The chain couples TRBV6-1 to TRBJ1-4; 7 bases in the junction line up with TRBD1. What was sequenced was PBMCs. This receptor was taken from a girl aged 5 to 17 in good health and CMV-seronegative. In nucleotide form, the sequence is TGTGCCAGCAGTAAACAGGGGAAAAATGAAAAACTGTTTTTT. Its amino acids are CASSKQGKNEKLFF.